This entry lists 16 T cell receptor beta chains sequenced from one sample in a study of graft-versus-host responses after intestinal transplantation. Clones were read by immunoSEQ multiplex PCR, and TCRdb kept only the in-frame ones, dropping some. The sample holds over 75,000 clones, 86% seen once. The specimen was PBMCs, collected 255 days after intestinal transplant. Every receptor here comes from a human patient who received an intestinal transplant, so some T cells may come from the graft donor.

This clone was picked up a small number of times. The V call is TRBV19, the J call TRBJ1-5; D is uncertain. Germline lookup yields CDR1 LNHDA and CDR2 SQIVND (reference sequence). The CDR3 contains 11 residues. V lost 1 base and J lost 11, with 6 bases in between. In DNA, the CDR3 is TGTGCCAGTAGTATAGGGCGGTCCCAGCATTTT. Amino acid sequence: CASSIGRSQHF.

The rearrangement joins TRBV7-8 to TRBJ2-1; TRBD2 matches 7 bases. The J segment lost 9 bases and the V segment lost 6 bases, leaving 8 bases of the junction unmatched. This CDR3 is built from 13 residues. The V gene's germline CDR1 is SGHVS and CDR2 FQNEAQ. CDR3 sequence: CASSPRGGLEQFF. Written as DNA, the CDR3 is TGTGCCAGCAGTCCAAGGGGAGGGCTTGAGCAGTTCTTC.

The chain links TRBV5-1 to TRBJ2-7, with D possibly being TRBD1 or TRBD2 (5 bases each). CDR3 length: 16 residues. Germline V gene lookup returns CDR1 SGHRS and CDR2 YFSETQ. Trimming took 1 base from V and 2 from J, leaving 16 bases between them. CDR3 sequence reads: CASSLTGTIPPYEQYF. The CDR3 bases are TGCGCCAGCAGCTTGACGGGGACCATCCCCCCCTACGAGCAGTACTTC.

The V and J genes are TRBV5-8 and TRBJ2-7, with no clear D. There are 11 residues in the CDR3. V shed 2 bases and J shed 2 bases, with 2 bases lying between them. Germline-derived CDR1 and CDR2 are SGHTS and YDEGEE. The CDR3 nucleotides read TGTGCCAGCAGCTTACCCTACGAGCAGTACGTC. Translation: CASSLPYEQYV.

In DNA, the CDR3 is TGCGCCAGCAGCTTGGAGGGCGCTAGAAGCGATGGCTACACCTTC. It yields the protein CASSLEGARSDGYTF. The genes are TRBV5-1 and TRBJ1-2; no clear D gene. CDR1 and CDR2 from the germline V gene are SGHRS and YFSETQ. CDR3 length: 15 amino acids. The V end was cut by 0 bases, the J end by 6 bases, with 15 bases between.

The CDR3, as DNA: TGTGCCAGCAGTTTACAGGGCGGGGGCTACACCTTC. Amino acids: CASSLQGGGYTF. The rearrangement joins TRBV6-6 to TRBJ1-2; the D gene is possibly TRBD1 (6 bases). The V end lost 4 bases, the J end lost 8 bases, and 11 bases lay between the germline ends. This CDR3 is 12 amino acids long. The germline V gene has CDR1 MNHNY and CDR2 SVGAGI (reference sequence).

This clone came up a few times. Other DNA sequences from this sample encode an identical CDR3 as well. The chain uses TRBV9 and TRBJ2-2; the D is unclear. The germline V and J ends were trimmed by 0 bases and 0 bases, with 3 bases remaining between them. The CDR3 is 14 amino acids. Germline-derived CDR1 and CDR2 are SGDLS and YYNGEE. The CDR3 loop is CASSVAANTGELFF. For the CDR3, the DNA is TGTGCCAGCAGCGTAGCAGCGAACACCGGGGAGCTGTTTTTT.

V and J are TRBV30 and TRBJ2-1; D is tentatively TRBD1 or TRBD2 (6 bases each). V was cut by 1 base and J by 4 bases, with 14 bases left in between. CDR1 GTSNPN and CDR2 SVGIG come from the germline V gene (reference sequence). The CDR3 contains 15 residues. The CDR3 DNA reads as TGTGCCTGGAGTGGGTCAGGGGCGGGGTACAATGAGCAGTTCTTC. It specifies CAWSGSGAGYNEQFF.

The chain joins TRBV6-6 to TRBJ2-3; maybe TRBD2 (7 bases). Germline loops: CDR1 MNHNY, CDR2 SVGAGI (reference sequence). This CDR3 has 15 amino acids. V gave up 3 bases and J gave up 2 bases, with 12 bases separating them. The CDR3 protein is CASSYSGGATDTQYF. CDR3 nucleotides: TGTGCCAGCAGTTATAGTGGGGGGGCCACAGATACGCAGTATTTT.

The DNA of the CDR3 is TGCGCCAGCGCACCGGGGGTCGCCTACGAGCAGTACTTC. This gives the protein CASAPGVAYEQYF. The chain recombines TRBV5-1 with TRBJ2-7; D might be TRBD2 (6 bases). This CDR3 comprises 13 residues. Germline-derived CDR1 and CDR2 are SGHRS and YFSETQ. Trimming took 7 bases from V and 2 from J, leaving 13 bases between them.

The chain recombines TRBV6-5 with TRBJ2-7, with 7 bases aligning to TRBD1. The CDR3 spans 13 residues. Unmatched junction bases numbered 5, after V lost 3 bases and J lost 6 bases. CDR1 MNHEY and CDR2 SVGAGI come from the germline V gene. The CDR3 bases are TGTGCCAGCAGTTATCACAGGGGTGGCGAGCAGTACGTC. This codes for CASSYHRGGEQYV.

The CDR3 protein is CASNKGNSNQPQHF. The CDR3 region has the DNA TGTGCCAGCAATAAGGGAAATAGCAATCAGCCCCAGCATTTT. This rearrangement joins TRBV2 to TRBJ1-5; D is unclear. The V gene's germline CDR1 is SNHLY and CDR2 FYNNEI. CDR3 length: 14 residues. V was clipped by 7 bases and J by 0 bases, with 10 bases between them.

The J gene is TRBJ2-7, the V gene TRBV18; D ambiguous. Trimming took 6 bases from V and 3 from J, leaving 15 bases between them. The CDR3 has 14 amino acids. From germline, CDR1 is KGHSH and CDR2 LQKENI. DNA for the CDR3: TGTGCCAGCTCTCTAACCGGGTTCCTCTACGAGCAGTACTTC. As protein: CASSLTGFLYEQYF.

Note on this clone: This sample also contains other DNA sequences that code for the same CDR3. This CDR3 is CASEGQGNSPLHF. CDR3 DNA: TGTGCCAGCGAGGGGCAGGGGAACTCACCCCTCCACTTT. V is TRBV25-1 and J is TRBJ1-6; D perhaps matches TRBD1 (6 bases). Germline V CDR1 and CDR2: MGHDK, SYGVNS. CDR3 size: 13 residues. V dropped 8 bases and J dropped 10 bases, with 15 bases sitting between them.

This clone ranks as medium-sized. V usage is TRBV6-4 and J usage is TRBJ2-3, with D tentatively TRBD2 (6 bases). The germline V and J ends were trimmed by 8 bases and 0 bases, with 12 bases remaining between them. Per the germline V gene, CDR1 is MRHNA and CDR2 is SNTAGT. The length of the CDR3 is 14 residues. CDR3 region: CASGSGGSTDTQYF. The CDR3 DNA reads TGTGCCAGCGGGTCTGGGGGGAGCACAGATACGCAGTATTTT.

The rearrangement joins TRBV6-5 to TRBJ2-1; perhaps TRBD1 as D (7 bases). The length of the CDR3 is 16 residues. The germline CDR1 and CDR2 sequences are MNHEY and SVGAGI. Deletions cut 4 bases from V and 6 bases from J, with 19 bases between. CDR3 sequence reads: CASSFRQGLGGNEQFF. The CDR3 DNA reads TGTGCCAGCAGTTTTAGACAGGGATTGGGGGGCAATGAGCAGTTCTTC.